These 26 T cell receptor beta chains were sequenced from one sample in a study of preoperative IRX-2 immunotherapy in early breast cancer. The protocol was immunoSEQ multiplex PCR, while the TCRdb copy is restricted to in-frame clones and leaves out a portion. The sample holds 3,500 or so clones; roughly 78% are singletons and the top ten take 7.3%. Treatment here: preoperative locoregional IRX-2 cytokine immunotherapy. Specimen: tumor tissue, collected after IRX-2 immunotherapy. The source of these receptors is a human donor with breast cancer.

Comments on this clone: Other DNA sequences in this specimen translate into the identical CDR3. The genes are TRBV6-8 and TRBJ2-7, with 10 positions matching TRBD1. The germline V gene has CDR1 MNHGY and CDR2 SAAAGT. The CDR3 has 14 amino acids. V dropped 7 bases and J dropped 4; count of bases not matched to a gene: 7. The CDR3 protein is CASNRDRGRYEQYV. The CDR3 region has the DNA TGTGCCAGCAACCGCGACAGGGGGCGTTACGAGCAGTACGTC.

The chain combines TRBV6-8 with TRBJ1-5; 9 nucleotides agree with TRBD1. The CDR3 contains 16 residues. The germline CDR1 and CDR2 sequences are MNHGY and SAAAGT. V gave up 0 bases and J gave up 2 bases; unmatched junction bases: 2. The CDR3 region is CASSYSTGGGNQPQHF. The CDR3 DNA reads as TGTGCCAGCAGTTACTCTACAGGGGGCGGCAATCAGCCCCAGCATTTT.

This clone turned up a few times. This chain links TRBV30 with TRBJ2-5; 7 nucleotides match TRBD1. Germline V gene lookup returns CDR1 GTSNPN and CDR2 SVGIG (reference sequence). Trimming cost V 4 bases and J 4 bases; bases outside gene matches: 6. The CDR3 loop spans 13 amino acids. The CDR3 sequence: CAWNRQGIETQYF. The DNA of the CDR3 is TGTGCCTGGAACCGACAGGGAATAGAGACCCAGTACTTC. The complete variable domain, with remaining parts taken from reference TRBV30 and TRBJ2-5, reads SQTIHQWPATLVQPVGSPLSLECTVEGTSNPNLYWYRQAAGRGLQLLFYSVGIGQISSEVPQNLSASRPQDRQFILSSKKLLLSDSGFYLCAWNRQGIETQYFGPGTRLLVL.

This clone was picked up a small number of times. The chain uses TRBV28 and TRBJ1-1; 7 bases match TRBD1. The CDR3 consists of 15 residues. Looked up from germline, CDR1 is MDHEN and CDR2 is SYDVKM. With 5 bases clipped from V and 10 bases from J, the junction kept 16 bases outside the gene matches. For the CDR3, the DNA is TGTGCCAGCAGTACTGGGACAGCCGCGGGTATTTCAGCTTTCTTT. It specifies CASSTGTAAGISAFF.

This rearrangement joins TRBV19 to TRBJ2-2, with TRBD2 as a possible D gene (6 bases). Germline loops: CDR1 LNHDA, CDR2 SQIVND (reference sequence). This CDR3 is built from 15 residues. Trimming removed 6 bases at V and 4 bases at J, with 15 bases between. DNA for the CDR3: TGTGCCAGTAGGACTCCAGCAGCGGGCACCGGGGAGCTGTTTTTT. This codes for CASRTPAAGTGELFF.

This clone was detected a few times. The chain joins TRBV11-3 to TRBJ1-3, with TRBD1 identical over 7 bases. Unmatched junction bases numbered 5, after V lost 5 bases and J lost 1 base. The CDR3 totals 15 residues. The germline V gene has CDR1 SGHNT and CDR2 YENEEA. As DNA, the CDR3 is TGTGCCAGCAGCAGACAGGGAACGTCTGGAAACACCATATATTTT. Protein: CASSRQGTSGNTIYF.

This clone was counted a single time. V gene TRBV19 combines with J gene TRBJ1-1, with D possibly being TRBD1 (5 bases). The CDR3 sequence is 16 residues long. V lost 7 bases to trimming and J lost 0 bases, with 18 bases between them. Germline V gene sequence: CDR1 LNHDA, CDR2 SQIVND (reference sequence). This chain's CDR3 is CASMEETGLMNTEAFF. The CDR3 DNA sequence: TGTGCCAGTATGGAGGAAACAGGCTTGATGAACACTGAAGCTTTCTTT.

The chain employs TRBV11-3 and TRBJ2-3, with 7 bases identical to TRBD1. Germline V gene sequence: CDR1 SGHNT, CDR2 YENEEA. The CDR3 extends over 15 amino acids. The V gene end was trimmed by 5 bases and the J gene end by 5 bases; junction bases not matched to a gene: 10. The CDR3 reads CASSLGQAPGDTQYF. As DNA, the CDR3 is TGTGCCAGCAGCCTAGGACAGGCTCCCGGAGATACGCAGTATTTT.

This clone ranks as medium-sized. The genes are TRBV11-3 and TRBJ2-5, with D perhaps given as TRBD1 or TRBD2 (6 bases each). Germline V gene lookup returns CDR1 SGHNT and CDR2 YENEEA. The CDR3 has 17 amino acids. Trimming removed 3 bases at V and 4 bases at J, with 21 bases between. CDR3 DNA sequence: TGTGCCAGCAGCTTGGGGGCTGGGGGGCCTCTTATAGAGACCCAGTACTTC. The encoded protein is CASSLGAGGPLIETQYF.

The V call is TRBV7-6, the J call TRBJ2-1, with 8 bases that match TRBD2. V lost 5 bases to trimming and J lost 4 bases; unmatched junction nucleotides: 10. The CDR3 consists of 16 residues. CDR1 is SGHVS, CDR2 FNYEAQ, per germline. The CDR3 here is CASSEAGGGLYNEQFF. In DNA form, the CDR3 reads TGTGCCAGCAGCGAAGCCGGGGGGGGACTATACAATGAGCAGTTCTTC.

The chain has TRBV14 and TRBJ2-1; 9 positions agree with TRBD1. The CDR3 extends over 13 amino acids. The V and J ends lost 0 bases and 15 bases, in that order; junction bases with no gene match: 6. The germline gives CDR1 SGHDN, CDR2 FVKESK. The CDR3 sequence is CASSQDRTGASFF. The CDR3 DNA sequence: TGTGCCAGCAGCCAAGACAGGACAGGGGCGTCGTTCTTC. Complete variable domain (other parts from reference TRBV14 and TRBJ2-1): EAGVTQFPSHSVIEKGQTVTLRCDPISGHDNLYWYRRVMGKEIKFLLHFVKESKQDESGMPNNRFLAERTGGTYSTLKVQPAELEDSGVYFCASSQDRTGASFFGPGTRLTVL.

This chain links TRBV6-8 with TRBJ1-2; weak D call: TRBD1 (6 bases). The CDR3 totals 14 residues. The germline CDR1 and CDR2 sequences are MNHGY and SAAAGT. V lost 0 bases to trimming and J lost 8 bases, with 13 bases between them. In DNA form, the CDR3 reads TGTGCCAGCAGTTACTCAGGGGGGATGACGGGCTACACCTTC. Translation gives CASSYSGGMTGYTF.

The genes are TRBV11-3 and TRBJ1-3; possibly TRBD1 for D (5 bases). Germline values: CDR1 SGHNT, CDR2 YENEEA. The V and J ends lost 4 bases and 0 bases respectively, with 13 bases between them. The CDR3 covers 16 residues. The CDR3 spells CASSSRDLGSGNTIYF. The CDR3 DNA is TGTGCCAGCAGCTCCAGGGATCTGGGCTCTGGAAACACCATATATTTT.

This clone showed up just a few times. V usage is TRBV6-8 and J usage is TRBJ1-5; 7 bases match TRBD1. From germline, CDR1 is MNHGY and CDR2 SAAAGT. With 5 bases clipped from V and 4 bases from J, the junction kept 5 bases outside the gene matches. The CDR3 is 14 residues long. Here the CDR3 DNA reads TGTGCCAGCAGTACCGGACAGGATAATCAGCCCCAGCATTTT. It translates to CASSTGQDNQPQHF.

This rearrangement joins TRBV11-3 to TRBJ1-3; D is unclear. Trimming left V 4 bases short and J 3 bases short, with 10 bases between. Per the germline V gene, CDR1 is SGHNT and CDR2 is YENEEA. The CDR3 contains 14 residues. CDR3 sequence (DNA): TGTGCCAGCAGCTCCCAGACCGGTGGAAACACCATATATTTT. Residues: CASSSQTGGNTIYF.

J is TRBJ1-1 and V is TRBV10-2; 8 bases map to TRBD1. V dropped 6 bases and J dropped 4; count of bases not matched to a gene: 7. The CDR3 sequence is 14 residues long. CDR1 and CDR2 (germline): WSHSY, SAAADI. CDR3 amino acids: CASSDGQGGTEAFF. CDR3 nucleotides: TGCGCCAGCAGCGACGGACAGGGCGGCACTGAAGCTTTCTTT.

The rearrangement links TRBV5-1 to TRBJ2-3; 7 bases line up with TRBD2. Germline-derived CDR1 and CDR2 are SGHRS and YFSETQ. V lost 4 bases and J lost 0; bases outside the gene matches: 5. This CDR3 contains 15 residues. In nucleotides, the CDR3 is TGCGCCAGCAGCCCTGGACTAGGAAGCACAGATACGCAGTATTTT. Protein: CASSPGLGSTDTQYF.

V usage is TRBV6-8 and J usage is TRBJ2-2; 7 nucleotides match TRBD1. The CDR3 is 15 residues long. V was pared by 2 bases and J by 1 base, with 1 base of the junction left unmatched. From germline, CDR1 is MNHGY and CDR2 SAAAGT. CDR3 nucleotide sequence: TGTGCCAGCAGTTACGGGACAGAGAACACCGGGGAGCTGTTTTTT. Amino acids: CASSYGTENTGELFF.

This clone was seen only once. The J gene is TRBJ1-1, the V gene TRBV15; D not certain. CDR1 is LNHNV and CDR2 is YYDKDF in the germline V gene (reference sequence). This CDR3 region has 14 residues. Trimming shortened V by 0 bases and J by 8 bases, and 13 bases separated the two germline ends. DNA for the CDR3: TGTGCCACCAGCAGAGATCAGGTGCAAACGGAAGCTTTCTTT. It specifies CATSRDQVQTEAFF.

The chain couples TRBV10-2 to TRBJ1-2, with no clear D. Germline V gene sequence: CDR1 WSHSY, CDR2 SAAADI. V was clipped by 0 bases and J by 2 bases, with 4 bases between them. The CDR3 covers 13 residues. The CDR3 is CASSESANYGYTF. The CDR3 DNA is TGCGCCAGCAGTGAGTCTGCGAACTATGGCTACACCTTC.

The CDR3 DNA reads TGTGCCACCAGCAGAGATCCTGGGGGGACAGGGTACCAAGAGACCCAGTACTTC. As protein: CATSRDPGGTGYQETQYF. The chain employs TRBV15 and TRBJ2-5; 9 bases are a match to TRBD1. Germline assignment: CDR1 LNHNV and CDR2 YYDKDF (reference sequence). There are 18 residues in the CDR3. V gave up 0 bases and J gave up 0 bases; unmatched junction bases: 8.

The count of this clone is one. The gene calls are TRBV5-1 and TRBJ1-1, with D possibly being TRBD1 (6 bases). Germline V gene lookup returns CDR1 SGHRS and CDR2 YFSETQ. The V and J ends lost 1 base and 4 bases respectively, with 14 bases between them. The CDR3 has 15 residues. Written as DNA, the CDR3 is TGCGCCAGCAGCTTGACGGAACGCAGGGGCACTGAAGCTTTCTTT. Protein product: CASSLTERRGTEAFF.

The V and J genes are TRBV6-8 and TRBJ1-2, with D maybe TRBD1 (6 bases). Trimming stripped 8 bases from V and 5 bases from J, with 15 bases between. CDR1 MNHGY and CDR2 SAAAGT come from the germline V gene. The CDR3 spans 13 residues. This CDR3 is CASVPGAEYGYTF. CDR3 nucleotide sequence: TGTGCCAGCGTTCCGGGGGCGGAATATGGCTACACCTTC.

The chain couples TRBV11-3 to TRBJ1-2; weak D call: TRBD1 (5 bases). Germline CDR1 is SGHNT and CDR2 is YENEEA. The CDR3 spans 16 residues. Trimming removed 3 bases from V and 6 bases from J, with 20 bases in between. The CDR3 nucleotides read TGTGCCAGCAGCTTGGGGCTGCGGCGGATGAGAGATGGCTACACCTTC. This gives the protein CASSLGLRRMRDGYTF.

The chain combines TRBV6-8 with TRBJ1-2; 7 bases align to TRBD1. The CDR3 spans 14 residues. With 8 bases clipped from V and 3 bases from J, the junction kept 9 bases outside the gene matches. CDR1 and CDR2 (germline): MNHGY, SAAAGT. The CDR3 DNA sequence: TGTGCCAGCGGAGAGGCGGGACAGTACTATGGCTACACCTTC. Translating gives CASGEAGQYYGYTF.

The gene calls are TRBV7-2 and TRBJ1-1; D is possibly TRBD1 (6 bases). V was trimmed by 3 bases and J by 5 bases, leaving 10 bases between them. The CDR3 is 13 residues long. Germline CDR1 SGHTA, CDR2 FQGNSA. CDR3 protein: CASSFLGGTEAFF. The CDR3 DNA sequence: TGTGCCAGCAGCTTTCTAGGGGGAACTGAAGCTTTCTTT.